These 25 T cell receptor beta chains came from one sample sequenced in a study of regulatory T cells in long-lasting Graves disease. Arm-PCR of CDR3 regions and iRepertoire HTBI primers were the basis on which TCR beta libraries were built. A single record per CDR3 protein comes from TCRdb applying MiXCR to the multiplex PCR reads. Among roughly 520,000 distinct CDR3 sequences listed, about 12% were seen once. The time point is: newly diagnosed GD, antithyroid drugs for less than 3 months. Following extraction of RNA from PBMCs, that RNA was used to make the TCR library. The data were also submitted as part of a second study, on T cells in Graves' hyperthyroidism and ophthalmopathy.

The sample here was peripheral blood mononuclear cells (PBMCs), taken at new diagnosis, from a patient treated with antithyroid drugs. The receptor source for this set is a woman under 40 with Graves disease.

This clonotype was seen ten or more times. The chain combines TRBV19 with TRBJ2-3; 7 nucleotides line up with TRBD2. Germline V gene lookup returns CDR1 LNHDA and CDR2 SQIVND (reference sequence). V lost 6 bases, J lost 2 bases, and 11 bases stayed unmatched. This CDR3 is built from 16 residues. The CDR3 reads CASRGGTAGTTDTQYF. CDR3 DNA: TGTGCCAGTAGGGGAGGGACTGCAGGGACCACAGATACGCAGTATTTT. The variable domain in full, with the rest retrieved from reference TRBV19 and TRBJ2-3, is DGGITQSPKYLFRKEGQNVTLSCEQNLNHDAMYWYRQDPGQGLRLIYYSQIVNDFQKGDIAEGYSVSREKKESFPLTVTSAQKNPTAFYLCASRGGTAGTTDTQYFGPGTRLTVL.

V usage is TRBV2 and J usage is TRBJ2-3, with TRBD2 matching 10 bases. V lost 4 bases, J lost 2 bases, and 9 bases stayed unmatched. Germline loops: CDR1 SNHLY, CDR2 FYNNEI. The CDR3 has 17 amino acids. The CDR3 DNA reads as TGTGCCAGCAGTGTCGAGCGGGAGGGCCGGTTCACAGATACGCAGTATTTT. Amino acids: CASSVEREGRFTDTQYF. The full variable domain, its missing parts supplied by reference TRBV2 and TRBJ2-3, is EPEVTQTPSHQVTQMGQEVILRCVPISNHLYFYWYRQILGQKVEFLVSFYNNEISEKSEIFDDQFSVERPDGSNFTLKIRSTKLEDSAMYFCASSVEREGRFTDTQYFGPGTRLTVL.

This clonotype was seen a few times. V gene TRBV2 combines with J gene TRBJ2-5, with D unresolved. Trimming took 2 bases from V and 6 from J, leaving 16 bases between them. CDR1 is SNHLY, CDR2 FYNNEI, per germline. This CDR3 has 15 residues. The CDR3 DNA sequence: TGTGCCAGCAGTGAAAACGAGGCAGATTCACAGACCCAGTACTTC. This sequence encodes CASSENEADSQTQYF.

This clonotype has a count of ten or more. V and J are TRBV24-1 and TRBJ1-5; D not resolved. The CDR3 length is 14 residues. Deletions cut 2 bases from V and 4 bases from J, with 8 bases between. Germline CDR1 KGHDR, CDR2 SFDVKD. The CDR3 sequence is CATSDYGRNQPQHF. The DNA of the CDR3 is TGTGCCACCAGTGATTACGGGAGGAATCAGCCCCAGCATTTT.

This clonotype has a handful of counts. The chain employs TRBV29-1 and TRBJ2-1; D remains ambiguous. CDR1 is SQVTM and CDR2 is ANQGSEA in the germline V gene. CDR3 length equals 13 residues. Trimming left V 1 base short and J 8 bases short, with 12 bases between. The CDR3 sequence: CSVEAPSTDEQFF. CDR3 coding DNA: TGCAGCGTTGAAGCCCCTAGTACGGATGAGCAGTTCTTC.

This clonotype was counted many times. The CDR3 sequence is CASRGTGFQPQHF. CDR3 DNA: TGTGCCAGCAGGGGGACAGGGTTTCAGCCCCAGCATTTT. The gene calls are TRBV6-1 and TRBJ1-5, with 9 bases matching TRBD1. Germline V gene lookup returns CDR1 MNHNS and CDR2 SASEGT. The CDR3 is 13 amino acids. With 6 bases clipped from V and 6 bases from J, the junction kept 3 bases outside the gene matches.

This clonotype was detected many times. V usage is TRBV28 and J usage is TRBJ2-7; D unclear. Germline CDR1 MDHEN, CDR2 SYDVKM. Deletions cut 6 bases from V and 6 bases from J, with 15 bases between. CDR3 length: 13 residues. CDR3 amino acids: CASSSDWLGEQYF. CDR3 sequence (DNA): TGTGCCAGCAGCTCCGACTGGCTCGGCGAGCAGTACTTC.

This clonotype was detected many times. CDR3 sequence (DNA): TGTGCCAGCAGCTGGGGGTGGGGACAGGTCGTAAATGAGCAGTTCTTC. Protein: CASSWGWGQVVNEQFF. This chain connects TRBV11-2 to TRBJ2-1; 8 bases map to TRBD1. Germline V gene data show CDR1 as SGHAT and CDR2 as FQNNGV. V lost 4 bases and J lost 7; bases outside the gene matches: 12. The CDR3 loop spans 16 amino acids.

This clonotype was found many times. This chain links TRBV15 with TRBJ1-5; the D is unclear. This CDR3 is built from 13 residues. The V end lost 0 bases, the J end lost 5 bases, and 5 bases lay between the germline ends. Germline values: CDR1 LNHNV, CDR2 YYDKDF (reference sequence). CDR3 sequence reads: CATSRDLYQPQHF. The CDR3 coding sequence is TGTGCCACCAGCAGAGATCTTTATCAGCCCCAGCATTTT.

The table lists this clonotype with many counts. V gene TRBV6-1 combines with J gene TRBJ2-7; possibly TRBD1 or TRBD2 for D (5 bases each). Germline assignment: CDR1 MNHNS and CDR2 SASEGT. This CDR3 comprises 14 residues. Deletions cut 2 bases from V and 2 bases from J, with 10 bases between. CDR3 sequence reads: CASSERDGTYEQYF. CDR3 nucleotide sequence: TGTGCCAGCAGTGAAAGGGACGGCACCTACGAGCAGTACTTC.

This clonotype was detected many times. The rearrangement uses TRBV6-5 and TRBJ1-1, with no clear D. The CDR3 length is 15 residues. CDR1 MNHEY and CDR2 SVGAGI come from the germline V gene. Between the trimmed V and J ends, which lost 0 bases and 1 base, there was a span of 9 bases. The CDR3 DNA reads as TGTGCCAGCAGTTACTCCTCGAAGGGGAACACTGAAGCTTTCTTT. Its translation: CASSYSSKGNTEAFF.

This clonotype has only a few counts. The V gene is TRBV5-4, the J gene TRBJ1-2; unclear D gene. Germline V gives CDR1 SGHNT, CDR2 YYREEE (reference sequence). The CDR3 spans 14 residues. The V end lost 4 bases, the J end lost 3 bases, and 13 bases lay between the germline ends. In DNA, the CDR3 is TGTGCCAGCAGCCTCTTGGGGAGTCACTATGGCTACACCTTC. Translated, it gives CASSLLGSHYGYTF. Full variable domain (outside the CDR3, taken from reference TRBV5-4 and TRBJ1-2): ETGVTQSPTHLIKTRGQQVTLRCSSQSGHNTVSWYQQALGQGPQFIFQYYREEENGRGNFPPRFSGLQFPNYSSELNVNALELDDSALYLCASSLLGSHYGYTFGSGTRLTVV.

This clonotype was found a few times. This chain joins TRBV7-9 and TRBJ1-1; no clear D. CDR1 is SEHNR, CDR2 FQNEAQ, per germline (reference sequence). CDR3 length: 15 residues. V dropped 3 bases and J dropped 0 bases, with 11 bases sitting between them. The CDR3 here is CASSLVSRMNTEAFF. CDR3 nucleotide sequence: TGTGCCAGCAGCTTGGTTAGCAGAATGAACACTGAAGCTTTCTTT.

As concerns this clonotype: This likely reflects a read error, since a far larger clone is one base away. V and J are TRBV11-3 and TRBJ2-7; possibly TRBD1 for D (6 bases). The CDR3 is 13 amino acids. The germline V and J ends were trimmed by 3 bases and 2 bases, with 8 bases remaining between them. Germline CDR1 reads SGHNT; CDR2 reads YENEEA. The CDR3 loop is CASSFWTAYEQYF. For the CDR3, the DNA is TGTGCCAGCAGCTTCTGGACAGCCTACGAGCAGTACTTC. Based on the CDR3 plus reference TRBV11-3 and TRBJ2-7, the full variable domain is EAGVVQSPRYKIIEKKQPVAFWCNPISGHNTLYWYLQNLGQGPELLIRYENEEAVDDSQLPKDRFSAERLKGVDSTLKIQPAELGDSAVYLCASSFWTAYEQYFGPGTRLTVT.

This clonotype occurred many times. The chain carries TRBV6-2 or TRBV6-3 and TRBJ2-3; 10 bases fit TRBD2. J lost 2 bases, V lost 4 bases, and 6 bases had no gene match. This CDR3 region has 16 residues. CDR1 and CDR2 (germline): MNHEY, SVGEGT. This CDR3 is CASSSQREGPTDTQYF. CDR3 bases: TGTGCCAGCAGTTCCCAGCGGGAGGGCCCCACAGATACGCAGTATTTT.

This clonotype was found many times. The CDR3, as DNA: TGTGCCAGCAGCTTCTCTAGCCCCTACGAGCAGTACTTC. This translates into CASSFSSPYEQYF. This chain connects TRBV11-2 to TRBJ2-7; TRBD2 might be the D (5 bases). The CDR3 totals 13 residues. Trimming shortened V by 3 bases and J by 2 bases, and 8 bases separated the two germline ends. CDR1 SGHAT and CDR2 FQNNGV come from the germline V gene.

This clonotype was observed many times. The chain links TRBV11-3 to TRBJ1-1, with D possibly TRBD1 on 5 matching bases. Germline V gene sequence: CDR1 SGHNT, CDR2 YENEEA. The ends were cut back, 3 bases at V and 3 bases at J, with 17 bases in the middle. The CDR3 spans 16 residues. The CDR3 nucleotides are TGTGCCAGCAGCTTCCTTCGGGACTCAAGGTACACTGAAGCTTTCTTT. Translation: CASSFLRDSRYTEAFF. The full variable domain, with the rest looked up from reference TRBV11-3 and TRBJ1-1, is EAGVVQSPRYKIIEKKQPVAFWCNPISGHNTLYWYLQNLGQGPELLIRYENEEAVDDSQLPKDRFSAERLKGVDSTLKIQPAELGDSAVYLCASSFLRDSRYTEAFFGQGTRLTVV.

This clonotype was counted many times. V gene TRBV6-5 combines with J gene TRBJ2-7; D remains unclear. The CDR3 is made up of 16 amino acids. Germline loops: CDR1 MNHEY, CDR2 SVGAGI. V lost 3 bases, J lost 5 bases, and 20 bases lay in between. The CDR3 DNA follows: TGTGCCAGCAGTTATATCTCCTCCAGCTTGCGAGACGAGCAGTACTTC. Encoded protein: CASSYISSSLRDEQYF.

This clonotype showed up many times. J is TRBJ1-2 and V is TRBV18; no clear D gene. Germline V CDR1 and CDR2: KGHSH, LQKENI. The CDR3 totals 13 residues. Between the trimmed V and J ends, which lost 3 bases and 6 bases, there was a span of 11 bases. The CDR3 protein is CASSPPGLNGYTF. In nucleotides, the CDR3 is TGTGCCAGCTCACCGCCTGGACTAAATGGCTACACCTTC. The full variable domain, with the rest looked up from reference TRBV18 and TRBJ1-2, is NAGVMQNPRHLVRRRGQEARLRCSPMKGHSHVYWYRQLPEEGLKFMVYLQKENIIDESGMPKERFSAEFPKEGPSILRIQQVVRGDSAAYFCASSPPGLNGYTFGSGTRLTVV.

In this sample, this clonotype turned up many times. The V call is TRBV10-3, the J call TRBJ2-7, with 7 bases aligning to TRBD1. The CDR3 runs 13 residues. V lost 8 bases, J lost 1 base, and 5 bases stayed unmatched. The germline V gene encodes CDR1 ENHRY and CDR2 SYGVKD. The CDR3 is CAIAGDRSYEQYF. In nucleotides, the CDR3 is TGTGCCATCGCCGGGGACAGATCCTACGAGCAGTACTTC.

Many counts were recorded for this clonotype. The CDR3 DNA is TGTGCCAGCAGTATTCAGGCCCCGGTGGTCTACGAGCAGTACTTC. Protein product: CASSIQAPVVYEQYF. This chain links TRBV28 with TRBJ2-7; D is undetermined. The CDR3 is made up of 15 amino acids. Germline V gene lookup returns CDR1 MDHEN and CDR2 SYDVKM. V dropped 5 bases and J dropped 3 bases, with 17 bases sitting between them. Complete variable domain (other parts from reference TRBV28 and TRBJ2-7): DVKVTQSSRYLVKRTGEKVFLECVQDMDHENMFWYRQDPGLGLRLIYFSYDVKMKEKGDIPEGYSVSREKKERFSLILESASTNQTSMYLCASSIQAPVVYEQYFGPGTRLTVT.

This clonotype was counted between two and nine times. The chain uses TRBV9 and TRBJ1-1, with D hard to call. Trimming shortened V by 3 bases and J by 3 bases, and 15 bases separated the two germline ends. This CDR3 is 15 amino acids long. Germline CDR1 is SGDLS and CDR2 is YYNGEE. The CDR3 protein is CASSAQPGGYTEAFF. CDR3 DNA: TGTGCCAGCAGCGCCCAACCGGGAGGGTACACTGAAGCTTTCTTT.

The chain has TRBV5-1 and TRBJ2-2, with 13 bases fitting TRBD2. J gave up 4 bases and V 4 bases, and 1 base lay outside the gene matches. The CDR3 consists of 15 residues. The V gene's germline CDR1 is SGHRS and CDR2 YFSETQ. As DNA, the CDR3 is TGCGCCAGCAGCAGACTAGCGGGAGGCACCGGGGAGCTGTTTTTT. This gives the protein CASSRLAGGTGELFF.

This clonotype has ten or more counts. The chain links TRBV12-5 to TRBJ2-3; D gene ambiguous. The CDR3 covers 13 residues. V lost 1 base and J 11 bases, leaving 13 bases between the germline ends. Per the germline V gene, CDR1 is LGHNT and CDR2 is FRNRAP. Written as DNA, the CDR3 is TGTGCTAGTGGTTTGGAACATCAGATGAAGCAGTATTTT. Protein product: CASGLEHQMKQYF.

This clonotype was seen at least ten times. The chain uses TRBV19 and TRBJ2-1; 10 bases align to TRBD2. CDR1 is LNHDA, CDR2 SQIVND, per germline (reference sequence). The CDR3 covers 19 residues. V lost 1 base to trimming and J lost 0 bases; unmatched junction nucleotides: 9. CDR3 residues: CASSIGTSGYPSSYNEQFF. CDR3 sequence (DNA): TGTGCCAGTAGTATAGGGACTAGCGGTTACCCTAGCTCCTACAATGAGCAGTTCTTC. Filled out from reference TRBV19 and TRBJ2-1, the complete variable domain reads DGGITQSPKYLFRKEGQNVTLSCEQNLNHDAMYWYRQDPGQGLRLIYYSQIVNDFQKGDIAEGYSVSREKKESFPLTVTSAQKNPTAFYLCASSIGTSGYPSSYNEQFFGPGTRLTVL.